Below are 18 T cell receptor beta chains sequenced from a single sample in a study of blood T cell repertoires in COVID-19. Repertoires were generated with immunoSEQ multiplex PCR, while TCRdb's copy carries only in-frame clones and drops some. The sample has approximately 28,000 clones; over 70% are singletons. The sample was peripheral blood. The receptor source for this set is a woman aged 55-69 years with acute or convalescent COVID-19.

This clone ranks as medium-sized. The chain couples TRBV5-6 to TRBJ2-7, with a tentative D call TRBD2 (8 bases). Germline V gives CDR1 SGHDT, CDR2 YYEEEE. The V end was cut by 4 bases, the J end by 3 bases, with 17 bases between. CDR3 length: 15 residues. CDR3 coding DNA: TGTGCCAGCAGCACGGGAGGGCCAGGGGGCTACGAGCAGTACTTC. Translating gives CASSTGGPGGYEQYF.

CDR3 amino acids: CASSPGVAGIMNTEAFF. In nucleotides, the CDR3 is TGCGCCAGCAGCCCGGGGGTCGCGGGCATAATGAACACTGAAGCTTTCTTT. The chain has TRBV5-1 and TRBJ1-1; perhaps TRBD1 as D (5 bases). Per the germline V gene, CDR1 is SGHRS and CDR2 is YFSETQ. This CDR3 region has 17 residues. The V and J ends lost 4 bases and 0 bases respectively, with 19 bases between them.

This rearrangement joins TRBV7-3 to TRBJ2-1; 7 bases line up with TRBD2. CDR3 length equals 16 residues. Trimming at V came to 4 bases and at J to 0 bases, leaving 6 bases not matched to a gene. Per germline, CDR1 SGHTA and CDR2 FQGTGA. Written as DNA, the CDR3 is TGTGCCAGCAGCTCGACTAGCACGAGCTCCTACAATGAGCAGTTCTTC. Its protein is CASSSTSTSSYNEQFF.

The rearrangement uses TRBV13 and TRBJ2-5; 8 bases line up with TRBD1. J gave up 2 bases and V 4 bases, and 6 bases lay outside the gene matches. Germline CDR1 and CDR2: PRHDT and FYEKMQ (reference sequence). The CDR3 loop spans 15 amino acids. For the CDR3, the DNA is TGTGCCAGCAGCTCCGGACAGGGCCGGCAAGAGACCCAGTACTTC. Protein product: CASSSGQGRQETQYF.

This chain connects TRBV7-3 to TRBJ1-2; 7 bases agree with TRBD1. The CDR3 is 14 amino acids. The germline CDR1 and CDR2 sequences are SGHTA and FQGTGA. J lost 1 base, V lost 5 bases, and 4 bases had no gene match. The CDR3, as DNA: TGTGCCAGCAGCCGGGACAGCGATAACTATGGCTACACCTTC. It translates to CASSRDSDNYGYTF.

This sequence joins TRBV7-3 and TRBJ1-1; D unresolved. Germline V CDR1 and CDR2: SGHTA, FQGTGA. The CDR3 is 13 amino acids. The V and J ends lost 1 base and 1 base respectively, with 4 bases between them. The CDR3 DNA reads TGTGCCAGCAGCTTAAATAGGAACACTGAAGCTTTCTTT. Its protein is CASSLNRNTEAFF.

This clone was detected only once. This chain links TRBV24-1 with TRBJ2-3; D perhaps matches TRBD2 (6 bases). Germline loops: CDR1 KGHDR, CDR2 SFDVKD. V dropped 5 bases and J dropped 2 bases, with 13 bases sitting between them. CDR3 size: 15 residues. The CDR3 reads CATSVRDSSTDTQYF. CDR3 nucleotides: TGTGCCACCAGTGTGAGGGACTCCTCCACAGATACGCAGTATTTT.

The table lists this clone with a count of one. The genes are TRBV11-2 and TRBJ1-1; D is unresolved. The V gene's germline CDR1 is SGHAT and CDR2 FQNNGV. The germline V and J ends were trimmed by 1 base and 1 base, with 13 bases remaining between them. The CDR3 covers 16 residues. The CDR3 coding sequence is TGTGCCAGCAGCTTAGGGGTACAGTCAACGAACACTGAAGCTTTCTTT. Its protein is CASSLGVQSTNTEAFF.

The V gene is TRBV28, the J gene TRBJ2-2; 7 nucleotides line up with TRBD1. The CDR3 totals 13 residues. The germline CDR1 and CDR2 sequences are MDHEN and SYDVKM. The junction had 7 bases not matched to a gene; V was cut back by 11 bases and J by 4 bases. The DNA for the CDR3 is TGTGCCTGGTCGGACAGGAGCACCGGGGAGCTGTTTTTT. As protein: CAWSDRSTGELFF. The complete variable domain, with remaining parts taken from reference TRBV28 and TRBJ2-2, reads DVKVTQSSRYLVKRTGEKVFLECVQDMDHENMFWYRQDPGLGLRLIYFSYDVKMKEKGDIPEGYSVSREKKERFSLILESASTNQTSMYLCAWSDRSTGELFFGEGSRLTVL.

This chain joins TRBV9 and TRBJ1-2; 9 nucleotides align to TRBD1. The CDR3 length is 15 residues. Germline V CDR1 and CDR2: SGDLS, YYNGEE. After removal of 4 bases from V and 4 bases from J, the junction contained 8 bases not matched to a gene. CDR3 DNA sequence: TGTGCCAGCAGCCTCCACGAGGGACAGGGCTATGGCTACACCTTC. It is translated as CASSLHEGQGYGYTF.

Here the CDR3 DNA reads TGTGCCAGCAGAGCCCAAGGGGGACCCGGGACCACTAACTATGGCTACACCTTC. Amino acids: CASRAQGGPGTTNYGYTF. The V call is TRBV19, the J call TRBJ1-2, with D perhaps matching TRBD1 (6 bases). The V and J ends lost 9 bases and 0 bases respectively, with 26 bases between them. CDR1 LNHDA and CDR2 SQIVND come from the germline V gene (reference sequence). The CDR3 totals 18 residues.

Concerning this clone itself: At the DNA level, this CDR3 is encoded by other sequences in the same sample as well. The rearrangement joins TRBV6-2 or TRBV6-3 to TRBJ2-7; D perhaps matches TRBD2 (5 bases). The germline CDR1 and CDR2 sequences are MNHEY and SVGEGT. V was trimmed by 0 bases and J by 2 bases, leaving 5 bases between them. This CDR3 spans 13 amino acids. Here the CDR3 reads CASSYSGAYEQYF. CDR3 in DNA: TGTGCCAGCAGTTACTCGGGAGCCTACGAGCAGTACTTC.

CDR3 nucleotide sequence: TGTGCCAGCAGCGGAAACAGGGGAGGTCAGCCCCAGCATTTT. This translates into CASSGNRGGQPQHF. The chain is built from TRBV7-2 and TRBJ1-5, with 7 bases that match TRBD1. V lost 5 bases, J lost 6 bases, and 7 bases stayed unmatched. Germline V lookup: CDR1 SGHTA, CDR2 FQGNSA. The CDR3 loop spans 14 amino acids.

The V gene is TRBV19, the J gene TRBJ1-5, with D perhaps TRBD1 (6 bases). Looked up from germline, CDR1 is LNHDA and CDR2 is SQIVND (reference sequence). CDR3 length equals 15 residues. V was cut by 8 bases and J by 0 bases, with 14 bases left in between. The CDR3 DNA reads TGTGCCAGTGAATCCCTGGACAGTAGCAATCAGCCCCAGCATTTT. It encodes CASESLDSSNQPQHF.

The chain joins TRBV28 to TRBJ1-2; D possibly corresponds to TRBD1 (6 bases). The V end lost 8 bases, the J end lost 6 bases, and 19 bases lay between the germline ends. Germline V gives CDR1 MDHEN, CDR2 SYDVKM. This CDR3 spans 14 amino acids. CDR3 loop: CASLRGGGINGYTF. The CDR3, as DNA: TGTGCCAGCCTACGAGGGGGGGGAATCAATGGCTACACCTTC.

CDR3 in amino acids: CATRSPGYPWETQYF. The DNA of the CDR3 is TGTGCCACCCGATCACCAGGGTACCCATGGGAGACCCAGTACTTC. The chain couples TRBV2 to TRBJ2-5, with a possible D match to TRBD1 (5 bases). This CDR3 is built from 15 residues. The germline V gene has CDR1 SNHLY and CDR2 FYNNEI. The ends were cut back, 10 bases at V and 5 bases at J, with 23 bases in the middle.

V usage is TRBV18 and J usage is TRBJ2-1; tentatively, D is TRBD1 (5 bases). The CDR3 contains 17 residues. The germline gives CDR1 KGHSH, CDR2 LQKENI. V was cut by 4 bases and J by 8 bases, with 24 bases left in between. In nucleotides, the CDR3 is TGTGCCAGCTCACAGATTCATACAGGTGAGCTGAGACATGAGCAGTTCTTC. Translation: CASSQIHTGELRHEQFF. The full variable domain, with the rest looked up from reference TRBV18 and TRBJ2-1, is NAGVMQNPRHLVRRRGQEARLRCSPMKGHSHVYWYRQLPEEGLKFMVYLQKENIIDESGMPKERFSAEFPKEGPSILRIQQVVRGDSAAYFCASSQIHTGELRHEQFFGPGTRLTVL.

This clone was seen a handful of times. CDR3 nucleotides: TGTGCCAGCGCTGGACTAGCGGGAACAGATACGCAGTATTTT. Protein sequence: CASAGLAGTDTQYF. The chain couples TRBV25-1 to TRBJ2-3; 12 bases are a match to TRBD2. This CDR3 is 14 amino acids long. CDR1 MGHDK and CDR2 SYGVNS come from the germline V gene. V was clipped by 8 bases and J by 3 bases; unmatched bases: 3.